The entry below gives a single T cell receptor beta chain sequence along with its context. Its antigen is not identified. This specimen comes from a study of T cell responses to AZD1222 COVID-19 vaccine. Study-level findings and limits: Only a handful of individuals given AZD1222 were seropositive at baseline. The study found vaccine-associated CD4 TCRs spanning spike, dominant at 160-218 and 743-854.

Germline CDR1 SGHTA, CDR2 FQGTGA. Trimming stripped 8 bases from V and 4 bases from J, with 15 bases between. The CDR3 is 13 amino acids. Method: immunoSEQ multiplex PCR; TCRdb's copy keeps in-frame clones and lacks some. The table shows around 90,000 clones, with around 91% occurring only once. This sequence originates from an adult in good health. The source was peripheral blood, collected on day 0 of MenACWY control vaccination. The rearrangement links TRBV7-3 to TRBJ2-7; D is uncertain. In nucleotides, the CDR3 is TGTGCCAGCGCCTGGCGACCTGGGTACGAGCAGTACTTC. This gives the protein CASAWRPGYEQYF.